This T cell receptor (beta chain) was recorded in a study of CD8 T cell repertoires and HIV-1 epitope variants. Study-level information: Each of Twenty-five Gag and Nef epitope peptides stimulated a separate culture. Enriched T cells were co-cultured with equal autologous T cell-negative cells. IL-2, IL-7 and IL-15 were added on days 3 and 7 of roughly 11-day cultures. Separate from the cultures, 1M uncultured T cells served as baseline.

The CDR3 consists of 14 residues. Germline-derived CDR1 and CDR2 are SGHRS and YFSETQ. V gave up 4 bases and J gave up 3 bases; unmatched junction bases: 5. Profiled with immunoSEQ multiplex PCR; TCRdb holds only in-frame clones, not every one. Of roughly 5,200 clones listed, roughly two thirds are singletons. As concerns this clone: Its cognate antigen is unknown.

Material: cultured CD8+ T cells derived from PBMCs. V is TRBV5-1 and J is TRBJ2-7, with 9 bases matching TRBD1. This receptor was obtained from a male donor with HIV. The chain's CDR3 is CASSQGTGIYEQYF. CDR3 sequence (DNA): TGCGCCAGCAGCCAAGGGACAGGGATCTACGAGCAGTACTTC.